What follows are 3 T cell receptor beta chains derived from one specimen sequenced in a study of beta chain features in type 1 diabetes. Expressed TCRB transcripts got sequenced, as all isolated RNA was reverse transcribed. Produced via immunoSEQ multiplex PCR; TCRdb's table is partial and in-frame only. The sample records fewer than 65,000 clones, about three fifths being singletons. The material sequenced was Tregs from blood. Every receptor here comes from a woman younger than 30 in good health.

The chain combines TRBV9 with TRBJ2-7; 8 bases map to TRBD2. CDR1 and CDR2 (germline): SGDLS, YYNGEE. This CDR3 is 13 amino acids long. V gave up 0 bases and J gave up 6 bases; unmatched junction bases: 2. The CDR3: CASSVVTSGEQYF. The CDR3 nucleotides are TGTGCCAGCAGCGTAGTCACTAGCGGCGAGCAGTACTTC.

The V gene is TRBV6-1, the J gene TRBJ2-3; D unresolved. CDR3 length: 17 amino acids. Germline assignment: CDR1 MNHNS and CDR2 SASEGT. With 4 bases removed from V and 6 bases from J, the gap between germline ends came to 23 bases. This CDR3 reads CASSAPGSNSPRDTQYF. The CDR3 region has the DNA TGTGCCAGCAGTGCCCCCGGTAGTAACAGCCCAAGGGATACGCAGTATTTT.

The J gene is TRBJ2-1, the V gene TRBV19; weak D call: TRBD2 (5 bases). The germline V gene encodes CDR1 LNHDA and CDR2 SQIVND (reference sequence). This CDR3 has 13 residues. Deletions cut 10 bases from V and 5 bases from J, with 15 bases between. In DNA, the CDR3 is TGTGCCACTAGGGCCGGAGGAAACAATGAGCAGTTCTTC. It specifies CATRAGGNNEQFF.